These 14 T cell receptor beta chains originate from one sample sequenced in a study of cytomegalovirus exposure and HLA in healthy donors. This PCR relied on a set of 60 Vbeta primers and 13 Jbeta primers. Sequencing was performed with immunoSEQ multiplex PCR; in TCRdb, only in-frame clones are kept and a portion is missing. The sample consists of approximately 180,000 clones, 81% of them appearing once. The specimen sequenced was PBMCs. These receptors were collected from a man between 18 and 35 years old in good health and CMV-seronegative.

This clone was detected a few times. The V gene is TRBV6-6, the J gene TRBJ2-3, with no clear D. Germline V gene sequence: CDR1 MNHNY, CDR2 SVGAGI (reference sequence). CDR3 length: 13 residues. V was clipped by 3 bases and J by 6 bases, with 10 bases between them. This CDR3 reads CASSYDPSDTQYF. The CDR3 DNA follows: TGTGCCAGCAGTTATGACCCTAGTGATACGCAGTATTTT.

This clone was counted once. The rearrangement links TRBV27 to TRBJ2-5; TRBD2 matches 7 bases. J gave up 2 bases and V 10 bases, and 16 bases lay outside the gene matches. The CDR3 runs 16 residues. Germline CDR1 reads MNHEY; CDR2 reads SMNVEV (reference sequence). As DNA, the CDR3 is TGTGCCACTTCGTTTATGGCTAGCGGATGGCAAGAGACCCAGTACTTC. This gives the protein CATSFMASGWQETQYF.

This clone appeared a few times. The chain couples TRBV7-2 to TRBJ2-5, with a weak D call TRBD2 (7 bases). The CDR3 covers 17 residues. The germline CDR1 and CDR2 sequences are SGHTA and FQGNSA. V gave up 3 bases and J gave up 1 base, with 18 bases separating them. The CDR3 bases are TGTGCCAGCAGCTTGATCTCGTCGCGGGGGCTCCAAGAGACCCAGTACTTC. This encodes CASSLISSRGLQETQYF.

V gene TRBV12-2 combines with J gene TRBJ1-5. TRBV12-2 is flagged as a pseudogene. This CDR3 is 22 amino acids long. The CDR3 here is CASRCQPSPSPRAGQGNQPQHF. The CDR3 region has the DNA TGTGCAAGTCGCTGTCAACCCTCTCCGAGCCCACGAGCGGGGCAGGGCAATCAGCCCCAGCATTTT.

The CDR3 reads CAIAWAGGTYEQYF. The CDR3, as DNA: TGTGCCATCGCCTGGGCGGGAGGGACCTACGAGCAGTACTTC. The chain employs TRBV7-2 and TRBJ2-7; 9 bases map to TRBD2. V was clipped by 10 bases and J by 2 bases; unmatched bases: 9. Germline lookup yields CDR1 SGHTA and CDR2 FQGNSA. The CDR3 has 14 amino acids.

V gene TRBV28 combines with J gene TRBJ2-7, with 11 positions matching TRBD1. The germline V gene encodes CDR1 MDHEN and CDR2 SYDVKM. The J segment lost 5 bases and the V segment lost 6 bases, leaving 12 bases of the junction unmatched. The CDR3 is 16 residues long. CDR3 bases: TGTGCCAGCAGCTCCCCCGTCGGGACAGGGGGGCACGAGCAGTACTTC. Its translation: CASSSPVGTGGHEQYF.

The rearrangement links TRBV6-5 to TRBJ2-2; TRBD2 might be the D (6 bases). V was pared by 7 bases and J by 3 bases, with 9 bases between. The CDR3 is made up of 13 amino acids. The V gene's germline CDR1 is MNHEY and CDR2 SVGAGI. For the CDR3, the DNA is TGTGCCAGCACGTGGAGGGACACCGGGGAGCTGTTTTTT. Its protein is CASTWRDTGELFF.

V usage is TRBV18 and J usage is TRBJ2-5, with TRBD1 matching 9 bases. CDR1 is KGHSH and CDR2 is LQKENI in the germline V gene. V trimming: 5 bases; J trimming: 5 bases; junction bases outside the gene matches: 9. The CDR3 has 15 residues. The CDR3 reads CASSFRQGERETQYF. The CDR3 DNA sequence: TGTGCCAGCTCATTCAGACAGGGGGAAAGGGAGACCCAGTACTTC.

J is TRBJ2-3 and V is TRBV6-4, with D hard to call. Looked up from germline, CDR1 is MRHNA and CDR2 is SNTAGT. V lost 6 bases, J lost 1 base, and 8 bases lay in between. The CDR3 consists of 13 residues. CDR3 nucleotide sequence: TGTGCCAGCAGATCGAGCGGCACAGATACGCAGTATTTT. Protein sequence: CASRSSGTDTQYF.

J is TRBJ1-6 and V is TRBV7-2; TRBD1 agrees at 9 bases. Per the germline V gene, CDR1 is SGHTA and CDR2 is FQGNSA. The V and J ends lost 5 bases and 8 bases, in that order; junction bases with no gene match: 10. The CDR3 spans 16 residues. The CDR3 sequence: CASSLRDRATDSPLHF. DNA for the CDR3: TGTGCCAGCAGCCTCCGGGACAGGGCCACGGATTCACCCCTCCACTTT. Supplemented by reference TRBV7-2 and TRBJ1-6, the full variable domain reads GAGVSQSPSNKVTEKGKDVELRCDPISGHTALYWYRQSLGQGLEFLIYFQGNSAPDKSGLPSDRFSAERTGGSVSTLTIQRTQQEDSAVYLCASSLRDRATDSPLHFGNGTRLTVT.

The chain carries TRBV5-6 and TRBJ1-2; the D gene is possibly TRBD1 (6 bases). The CDR3 is made up of 13 amino acids. Trimming took off 4 bases at V and 7 bases at J, with 14 bases between the two ends. Per the germline V gene, CDR1 is SGHDT and CDR2 is YYEEEE. The chain's CDR3 is CASSVTGLFGYTF. The CDR3 DNA reads TGTGCCAGCAGCGTTACAGGGTTGTTTGGCTACACCTTC.

The rearrangement links TRBV6-1 to TRBJ2-5; TRBD1 aligns across 8 bases. This CDR3 contains 14 residues. V dropped 6 bases and J dropped 1; count of bases not matched to a gene: 4. Germline CDR1 is MNHNS and CDR2 is SASEGT. CDR3 sequence reads: CASRRTGIQETQYF. The CDR3 DNA follows: TGTGCCAGCAGGCGGACAGGGATCCAAGAGACCCAGTACTTC.

The J gene is TRBJ2-3, the V gene TRBV19; the match to TRBD2 covers 11 bases. V was pared by 7 bases and J by 9 bases, with 6 bases of the junction left unmatched. CDR1 is LNHDA, CDR2 SQIVND, per germline (reference sequence). This CDR3 has 13 amino acids. The DNA for the CDR3 is TGTGCCAGTAACCTAGCGGGAGGTAGGACGCAGTATTTT. Translating it yields CASNLAGGRTQYF.

This clone has just a few counts. V is TRBV6-1 and J is TRBJ2-4, with unresolved D. The CDR3 extends over 14 amino acids. V shed 2 bases and J shed 2 bases, with 7 bases lying between them. From germline, CDR1 is MNHNS and CDR2 SASEGT. The CDR3 protein is CASSEQATKNIQYF. The CDR3 coding sequence is TGTGCCAGCAGTGAACAGGCCACCAAAAACATTCAGTACTTC.